The 11 T cell receptor beta chains listed next were all sequenced from one sample in a study of spatial heterogeneity in lung cancer. TCRdb fed the 5' RACE reads into MiXCR, producing one record per CDR3 protein. The sample yields roughly 19,000 distinct CDR3 sequences, around 6.4% seen once. Study observations and caveats: Mutation tallies in tumors tracked expanded intratumoral alpha and beta TCR counts.

The time point here: sample taken at primary tumor resection. What these receptors recognize is not known. The specimen was lung tumor tissue, collected at surgery. These receptors were taken from a female donor with early-stage non-small cell lung cancer.

As to this clonotype: This beta chain turned up in a library designed for alpha chains; as an off-target read, its abundance says little. V and J are TRBV6-1 and TRBJ2-3; 14 bases map to TRBD2. Germline CDR1 is MNHNS and CDR2 is SASEGT. After removal of 8 bases from V and 5 bases from J, the junction contained 6 bases not matched to a gene. This CDR3 contains 15 residues. The CDR3 DNA reads as TGTGCCAGCGGCTCGGGACTAGCGGGGGTAGATACGCAGTATTTT. Protein sequence: CASGSGLAGVDTQYF.

This clonotype was found many times. The library was prepared for alpha chains; this beta chain is a stray read, so its frequency means little. The chain is built from TRBV28 and TRBJ1-5; TRBD1 matches 9 bases. This CDR3 has 15 amino acids. Germline V gene lookup returns CDR1 MDHEN and CDR2 SYDVKM. V dropped 6 bases and J dropped 3; count of bases not matched to a gene: 6. The CDR3 loop reads CASRTGGSNNQPQHF. In DNA, the CDR3 is TGTGCCAGCAGAACAGGGGGCTCAAACAATCAGCCCCAGCATTTT. The full variable domain, in which reference TRBV28 and TRBJ1-5 provide the parts outside the CDR3, is DVKVTQSSRYLVKRTGEKVFLECVQDMDHENMFWYRQDPGLGLRLIYFSYDVKMKEKGDIPEGYSVSREKKERFSLILESASTNQTSMYLCASRTGGSNNQPQHFGDGTRLSIL.

This clonotype was recorded at least ten times. The library was designed around alpha chains, so this beta chain is a stray read whose abundance carries little weight. The chain links TRBV2 to TRBJ1-4; 9 bases agree with TRBD1. This CDR3 contains 14 residues. Germline lookup yields CDR1 SNHLY and CDR2 FYNNEI. V lost 5 bases to trimming and J lost 7 bases; unmatched junction nucleotides: 5. The CDR3 DNA sequence: TGTGCCAGCAGTCAACAGGGGGCCGGTGAAAAACTGTTTTTT. It translates to CASSQQGAGEKLFF.

This clonotype was observed at least ten times. This beta chain was picked up by a library intended for alpha chains and is off target, so its count carries little meaning. This chain links TRBV24-1 with TRBJ2-1; D is perhaps TRBD2 (6 bases). Germline V gene lookup returns CDR1 KGHDR and CDR2 SFDVKD. V was cut by 9 bases and J by 6 bases, with 14 bases left in between. This CDR3 is built from 13 residues. The CDR3 DNA sequence: TGTGCCACCCAGAGCGGAGGGGTCAATGAGCAGTTCTTC. It yields the protein CATQSGGVNEQFF.

This clonotype was counted at least ten times. Being off target in a library aimed at alpha chains, this beta chain has a size of little meaning. J is TRBJ2-1 and V is TRBV5-1; 13 bases align to TRBD2. The V and J ends lost 4 bases and 0 bases, in that order; junction bases with no gene match: 7. Germline CDR1 SGHRS, CDR2 YFSETQ. The CDR3 contains 18 residues. CDR3 DNA: TGCGCCAGCAGCCCCGGGACTAGCGGGGCAAGCTCCTACAATGAGCAGTTCTTC. Translation gives CASSPGTSGASSYNEQFF.

Remarks on this clonotype: This beta chain is a stray read from a library made for alpha chains; its abundance is not meaningful. This chain links TRBV7-6 with TRBJ1-6; 9 bases fit TRBD1. With V trimmed by 3 bases and J by 7 bases, 4 bases remained unmatched. This CDR3 region has 15 residues. The germline V gene encodes CDR1 SGHVS and CDR2 FNYEAQ. CDR3 nucleotides: TGTGCCAGCAGCTTGGGGGACAGGGCAAATTCACCCCTCCACTTT. Residues: CASSLGDRANSPLHF.

At least ten counts were recorded for this clonotype. This beta chain is a stray read from a library made for alpha chains; its abundance is not meaningful. V is TRBV20-1 and J is TRBJ2-2; D not resolved. V lost 2 bases to trimming and J lost 0 bases, with 1 base between them. The germline V gene has CDR1 DFQATT and CDR2 SNEGSKA (reference sequence). The CDR3 has 12 amino acids. The CDR3 DNA is TGCAGTGCTAGATCGAACACCGGGGAGCTGTTTTTT. Translated: CSARSNTGELFF.

With respect to this clonotype: The size of this beta chain means little, since it is a stray read in a library made for alpha chains. The chain carries TRBV7-6 and TRBJ2-1; no reliable D call. V was shortened by 1 base and J by 7 bases, with 11 bases between the two germline ends. Germline CDR1 is SGHVS and CDR2 is FNYEAQ. The CDR3 contains 14 residues. CDR3 sequence reads: CASSLEGNGNEQFF. Written as DNA, the CDR3 is TGTGCCAGCAGCTTAGAGGGCAATGGGAATGAGCAGTTCTTC.

This clonotype rates as medium-sized (0.01 to 0.1%). This beta chain came through as a stray read in a library set up for alpha chains, and its size says little. The chain couples TRBV5-1 to TRBJ1-1; D is unclear. Germline loops: CDR1 SGHRS, CDR2 YFSETQ. The V end lost 0 bases, the J end lost 4 bases, and 16 bases lay between the germline ends. The CDR3 is made up of 16 amino acids. This chain's CDR3 is CASSLGATRRSTEAFF. In DNA, the CDR3 is TGCGCCAGCAGCTTGGGTGCCACCCGAAGGAGCACTGAAGCTTTCTTT.

This clonotype was detected ten times or more. The library was built for alpha chains, so this beta chain is an off-target read and its size means little. This chain joins TRBV28 and TRBJ2-4; TRBD1 aligns across 7 bases. Germline trimming cut 4 bases from V and 4 bases from J; bases unmatched to any gene: 4. CDR3 length: 14 amino acids. In germline, CDR1 is MDHEN, CDR2 SYDVKM. The CDR3 DNA reads as TGTGCCAGCAGTTCGGGACAGAAGAAAAACATTCAGTACTTC. Its translation is CASSSGQKKNIQYF. Full variable domain (remainder filled in from reference TRBV28 and TRBJ2-4): DVKVTQSSRYLVKRTGEKVFLECVQDMDHENMFWYRQDPGLGLRLIYFSYDVKMKEKGDIPEGYSVSREKKERFSLILESASTNQTSMYLCASSSGQKKNIQYFGAGTRLSVL.

This clonotype was observed many times. This beta chain slipped into a library made for alpha chains as a stray read, so its size is not meaningful. The chain has TRBV3-1 and TRBJ1-1; no definite D call. Trimming took off 4 bases at V and 4 bases at J, with 10 bases between the two ends. CDR1 and CDR2 (germline): LGHDT, YNNKEL (reference sequence). CDR3 length: 13 residues. CDR3 amino acids: CASSRQLATEAFF. The CDR3 DNA is TGTGCCAGCAGCCGTCAGTTAGCCACTGAAGCTTTCTTT. Full variable domain (remainder filled in from reference TRBV3-1 and TRBJ1-1): DTAVSQTPKYLVTQMGNDKSIKCEQNLGHDTMYWYKQDSKKFLKIMFSYNNKELIINETVPNRFSPKSPDKAHLNLHINSLELGDSAVYFCASSRQLATEAFFGQGTRLTVV.